The 14 T cell receptor beta chains below all came from one sample that was sequenced in a study of control samples from healthy donors and cancer patients. The data were produced by immunoSEQ multiplex PCR, yet TCRdb's version contains in-frame clones alone and is incomplete. The table lists fewer than 200,000 clones, 96% of them singletons. Material for sequencing was blood. The receptors come from a woman between 25 and 40 years old in good health.

This chain links TRBV28 with TRBJ1-2; 7 positions agree with TRBD1. The germline V gene has CDR1 MDHEN and CDR2 SYDVKM. The CDR3 runs to 17 residues. The ends lost 3 bases at V and 4 bases at J; junction bases unmatched: 14. The DNA of the CDR3 is TGTGCCAGCAGTTTCCGATCAGGGACAGCAGTCTCCTATGGCTACACCTTC. Amino acids: CASSFRSGTAVSYGYTF.

This clone was counted once. The rearrangement joins TRBV2 to TRBJ1-3; no firm D call. The ends were cut back, 6 bases at V and 0 bases at J, with 18 bases in the middle. CDR1 is SNHLY and CDR2 is FYNNEI in the germline V gene. CDR3 length equals 17 residues. The CDR3 loop is CASRVSVPSSSGNTIYF. The CDR3 DNA follows: TGTGCCAGCAGGGTTTCGGTCCCCTCTAGCTCTGGAAACACCATATATTTT.

The genes are TRBV30 and TRBJ2-1, with D possibly TRBD1 on 7 matching bases. Between the trimmed V and J ends, which lost 0 bases and 0 bases, there was a span of 12 bases. Germline CDR1 is GTSNPN and CDR2 is SVGIG (reference sequence). This CDR3 has 16 amino acids. CDR3 nucleotides: TGTGCCTGGAGTGTACACAGGGGAGGCTCCTACAATGAGCAGTTCTTC. Its translation: CAWSVHRGGSYNEQFF.

In its sample, this clone ranks as medium-sized. The J gene is TRBJ2-6, the V gene TRBV6-4; D is undetermined. V shed 0 bases and J shed 0 bases, with 6 bases lying between them. The CDR3 spans 16 residues. CDR1 is MRHNA, CDR2 SNTAGT, per germline. CDR3 nucleotides: TGTGCCAGCAGTGACTCTGCCACCTCTGGGGCCAACGTCCTGACTTTC. This encodes CASSDSATSGANVLTF.

This chain links TRBV28 with TRBJ2-6; the match to TRBD2 covers 10 bases. Per the germline V gene, CDR1 is MDHEN and CDR2 is SYDVKM. The CDR3 has 20 residues. V shed 5 bases and J 0 bases; nucleotides not matched to a gene: 13. The CDR3 loop is CASSPGGLAGVLSGANVLTF. The CDR3 bases are TGTGCCAGCAGTCCGGGTGGTCTAGCGGGGGTTCTCTCTGGGGCCAACGTCCTGACTTTC. The whole variable domain, remainder taken from reference TRBV28 and TRBJ2-6, is DVKVTQSSRYLVKRTGEKVFLECVQDMDHENMFWYRQDPGLGLRLIYFSYDVKMKEKGDIPEGYSVSREKKERFSLILESASTNQTSMYLCASSPGGLAGVLSGANVLTFGAGSRLTVL.

The chain uses TRBV5-1 and TRBJ2-2; D call uncertain. This CDR3 spans 16 amino acids. The germline CDR1 and CDR2 sequences are SGHRS and YFSETQ. Trimming pared 2 bases from V and 0 bases from J, leaving 11 bases between. The CDR3 reads CASSFWARANTGELFF. In DNA, the CDR3 is TGCGCCAGCAGCTTCTGGGCTCGCGCGAACACCGGGGAGCTGTTTTTT.

There are a few counts of this clone. V gene TRBV28 combines with J gene TRBJ1-6; 8 bases line up with TRBD1. This CDR3 has 14 residues. Germline trimming cut 7 bases from V and 7 bases from J; bases unmatched to any gene: 6. In germline, CDR1 is MDHEN, CDR2 SYDVKM. The CDR3: CASTRQGPNSPLHF. CDR3 nucleotide sequence: TGTGCCAGCACTCGACAGGGGCCCAATTCACCCCTCCACTTT. Based on the CDR3 plus reference TRBV28 and TRBJ1-6, the full variable domain is DVKVTQSSRYLVKRTGEKVFLECVQDMDHENMFWYRQDPGLGLRLIYFSYDVKMKEKGDIPEGYSVSREKKERFSLILESASTNQTSMYLCASTRQGPNSPLHFGNGTRLTVT.

The chain employs TRBV28 and TRBJ2-7; D not resolved. The ends were cut back, 5 bases at V and 6 bases at J, with 14 bases in the middle. This CDR3 has 13 residues. The V gene's germline CDR1 is MDHEN and CDR2 SYDVKM. CDR3 sequence reads: CASSPGSITEQYF. The CDR3 region has the DNA TGTGCCAGCAGTCCCGGATCCATAACCGAGCAGTACTTC.

The chain employs TRBV3-1 (or the pseudogene TRBV3-2) and TRBJ2-7; 12 bases align to TRBD2. Germline assignment: CDR1 LGHDT and CDR2 YNNKEL (reference sequence). V shed 4 bases, J shed 2 bases, and the junction held 15 bases outside the gene matches. This CDR3 is 19 amino acids long. DNA for the CDR3: TGTGCCAGCAGCCCCCGGGACGGGAGACTAGCGGGAGTCCCCTACGAGCAGTACTTC. It encodes CASSPRDGRLAGVPYEQYF.

The V and J genes are TRBV10-1 and TRBJ2-1; D ambiguous. This CDR3 is 15 amino acids long. The V and J ends lost 5 bases and 1 base respectively, with 12 bases between them. Germline assignment: CDR1 WNHNN and CDR2 SYGVQD (reference sequence). CDR3 DNA: TGCGCCAGCAGTCCTCGAGGAAAGTCCTACAATGAGCAGTTCTTC. Protein: CASSPRGKSYNEQFF.

A single count supports this clone. This CDR3 reads CASSQDLTWPQGPFEKLFF. The CDR3 region has the DNA TGTGCCAGCAGCCAAGACCTTACGTGGCCACAGGGACCCTTTGAAAAACTGTTTTTT. This rearrangement joins TRBV3-1 (or the pseudogene TRBV3-2) to TRBJ1-4; a weak D match, TRBD1 (6 bases). Germline CDR1 is LGHDT and CDR2 is YNNKEL (reference sequence). The CDR3 has 19 amino acids. The V and J ends lost 0 bases and 7 bases respectively, with 24 bases between them.

About this clone itself: At the DNA level, this CDR3 is encoded by other sequences in the same sample as well. The chain recombines TRBV7-8 with TRBJ2-1; TRBD1 might be the D (5 bases). V dropped 2 bases and J dropped 1 base, with 6 bases sitting between them. In germline, CDR1 is SGHVS, CDR2 FQNEAQ. There are 14 residues in the CDR3. The CDR3 loop is CASSLQGSYNEQFF. The CDR3 coding sequence is TGTGCCAGCAGCTTACAGGGTTCCTACAATGAGCAGTTCTTC.

The chain links TRBV4-1 to TRBJ1-6, with no clear D. The CDR3 sequence is 18 residues long. CDR1 MGHRA and CDR2 YSYEKL come from the germline V gene. Trimming removed 0 bases from V and 7 bases from J, with 19 bases in between. The CDR3 protein is CASSQDRAGPGKNSPLHF. CDR3 nucleotides: TGCGCCAGCAGCCAAGATAGGGCCGGACCCGGGAAGAATTCACCCCTCCACTTT.

This rearrangement joins TRBV7-8 to TRBJ2-1; D remains ambiguous. Germline V gives CDR1 SGHVS, CDR2 FQNEAQ. This CDR3 region has 15 residues. V was clipped by 1 base and J by 8 bases, with 15 bases between them. The CDR3 coding sequence is TGTGCCAGCAGCTTAGAAGGTAAACTTGAGGATGAGCAGTTCTTC. It is translated as CASSLEGKLEDEQFF.